In its sample, the clone carrying this TCR beta chain was seen a few times. Its antigen is undetermined. The entry originates in a study of T cells in Graves' hyperthyroidism and ophthalmopathy. Study details: It was at initial diagnosis, before any treatment, that peripheral blood was collected. Study-wide results and limits: Among clonotypes expanded in thyroid above 0.001, most were also found in blood. Model predictions of ophthalmopathy came a median roughly 6.7 months before onset.

The V and J ends lost 3 bases and 7 bases respectively, with 13 bases between them. Germline values: CDR1 LGHDT, CDR2 YNNKEL (reference sequence). This CDR3 comprises 15 residues. RNA transcripts provided the source from which TCR beta CDR3 regions were amplified. An initial round of RT-PCR targeting the TCR CDR3 relied on the HTBI primer set. TCRdb re-analysed the multiplex PCR reads in MiXCR, keeping a single row per CDR3 protein. The top ten hold 47% of the sample, which has around 570,000 distinct CDR3 sequences, 20% seen once. Criteria for exclusion of patients were uncontrolled infection, other autoimmune disease, pregnancy or lactation.

This chain joins TRBV3-1 and TRBJ1-6; weak D call: TRBD1 (6 bases). The receptor's source is a man aged 35 to 55 with Graves' ophthalmopathy. The sample consisted of blood. CDR3 loop: CASSHWDNKNSPLHF. CDR3 DNA: TGTGCCAGCAGCCACTGGGACAACAAGAATTCACCCCTCCACTTT.